Listed below are T cell receptor beta chains from one sample, sequenced in a study of regulatory T cells in long-lasting Graves disease. TCRdb ran MiXCR on the multiplex PCR reads and lists one entry per CDR3 protein. In the table there are roughly 420,000 distinct CDR3 sequences, 16% of which are singletons. These data also formed part of another study, on T cells in Graves' hyperthyroidism and ophthalmopathy.

The starting material was peripheral blood mononuclear cells (PBMCs), obtained at new diagnosis, from a patient treated with antithyroid drugs. The receptors come from a woman aged 18-35 years with Graves disease. The CDR3 runs from the conserved cysteine through the conserved F or W. The D gene is left open where the match is weak. A clone size is listed for some rows: how often the clone was seen (once, few, many), or a class if it is expanded.

d_call | j_call | clone_size | v_call | cdr3_nt | cdr3_aa
NA | TRBJ2-3 | many | TRBV4-3 | TGCGCCAGCAGCCAAGCGGGCGGGAAAAATACGCAGTATTTT | CASSQAGGKNTQYF
TRBD2 | TRBJ2-3 | many | TRBV12-3/TRBV12-4 | TGTGCCAGCAGTTCATCTAGCGGGACAACTAGCCCGCAGTATTTT | CASSSSSGTTSPQYF
TRBD2 | TRBJ2-1 | many | TRBV6-1 | TGTGCCAGCAGCCTCTATGGGGCGGGAGGCAGGTACAATGAGCAGTTCTTC | CASSLYGAGGRYNEQFF
TRBD2 | TRBJ2-2 | NA | TRBV7-9 | TGTGCCAGCAGCCTAACAAGACTAGCGGGATTACTATTCTACACCGGGGAGCTGTTTTTT | CASSLTRLAGLLFYTGELFF
NA | TRBJ1-1 | many | TRBV7-8 | TGTGCCAGCAGCTTAGCGCGCGACCCTAGCTCTGAAGCTTTCTTT | CASSLARDPSSEAFF
NA | TRBJ2-3 | NA | TRBV28 | TGTGCCAGCAGTTTCGTAAGGACTTTGGGCACAGATACGCAGTATTTT | CASSFVRTLGTDTQYF
TRBD1 | TRBJ2-7 | many | TRBV18 | TGTGCCAGCTCAGTGACAGGGAGATACGAGCAGTACTTC | CASSVTGRYEQYF
NA | TRBJ2-1 | NA | TRBV28 | TGTGCCAGCAGTTTTCTGAACAATGAGCAGTTCTTC | CASSFLNNEQFF
TRBD1 | TRBJ1-2 | many | TRBV12-3/TRBV12-4 | TGTGCCAGCAGTCCGACAGGGAATAACTATGGCTACACCTTC | CASSPTGNNYGYTF
NA | TRBJ2-7 | many | TRBV28 | TGTGCCAGCAGTTTATGGGGGACACTCTCCTACGAGCAGTACTTC | CASSLWGTLSYEQYF
TRBD2 | TRBJ2-7 | NA | TRBV12-3/TRBV12-4 | TGTGCCAGCAGTCCCCGACTAGCGGGAGTAGGGACCTACGAGCAGTACTTC | CASSPRLAGVGTYEQYF
NA | TRBJ2-7 | many | TRBV6-1 | TGTGCCAGCAGTAGAGCCAGTAGCTCCTACGAGCAGTACTTC | CASSRASSSYEQYF
NA | TRBJ2-1 | NA | TRBV13 | TGTGCCAGCTACGGGGGCTTCTACAATGAGCAGTTCTTC | CASYGGFYNEQFF
NA | TRBJ2-5 | NA | TRBV15 | TGTGCCACCAGCAGAGAGCGAGGGGCCCAGCACTTC | CATSRERGAQHF
NA | TRBJ1-2 | few | TRBV7-8 | TGTGCCAGCAGCTTAGGACCCCCGGGGAGGTCCTATGGCTACACCTTC | CASSLGPPGRSYGYTF
TRBD1 | TRBJ2-7 | many | TRBV13 | TGTGCCAGCAGCCCCGGACAGGGGCAAAGCTCCTACGAGCAGTACTTC | CASSPGQGQSSYEQYF
TRBD2 | TRBJ2-1 | many | TRBV28 | TGTGCCAGCAGTGGGGAGCGGGAGGGCCCGTGGAATGAGCAGTTCTTC | CASSGEREGPWNEQFF
NA | TRBJ2-7 | many | TRBV12-3/TRBV12-4 | TGTGCCAGCAGTTCTTACCTGGAAATAGGCGAGCAGTACTTC | CASSSYLEIGEQYF
NA | TRBJ2-3 | many | TRBV20-1 | TGCAGTGCTAGAGCTTGGGGGACCGACCAGTATTTT | CSARAWGTDQYF
NA | TRBJ2-3 | many | TRBV27 | TGTGCCAGCAGTCACACAGGGACAGATACGCAGTATTTT | CASSHTGTDTQYF
NA | TRBJ2-4 | few | TRBV10-1 | TGCGCCAGCAGTGAACAGGACACAGACATTCAGTACTTC | CASSEQDTDIQYF
NA | TRBJ2-5 | many | TRBV6-1 | TGTGCCAGCAGCAACAAGGAGACCCAGTACTTC | CASSNKETQYF
TRBD2 | TRBJ2-4 | many | TRBV7-9 | TGTGCCAGCAGCCCAAGCCCTAGCGGGAACATTCAGTACTTC | CASSPSPSGNIQYF
TRBD2 | TRBJ2-7 | many | TRBV20-1 | TGCAGTGCTAGAGATTTGAGCGGGAGTACTCCCTACGAGCAGTACTTC | CSARDLSGSTPYEQYF
NA | TRBJ2-7 | many | TRBV3-1 | TGTGCCAGCAGCCAAGATATGTTAGGGAGCGAGCAGTACTTC | CASSQDMLGSEQYF
TRBD1 | TRBJ1-1 | few | TRBV4-1 | TGCGCCAGCAGCCAAGGACAGGGGCCCGCGGATGGGACTGAAGCTTTCTTT | CASSQGQGPADGTEAFF
NA | TRBJ2-1 | many | TRBV7-6 | TGTGCCAGCAGCTTAGTGGGGGGAGGGGGTGAGCAGTTCTTC | CASSLVGGGGEQFF
TRBD2 | TRBJ2-1 | few | TRBV15 | TGTGCCACCACCCCTAGCGGGAGGGGAAATGAGCAGTTCTTC | CATTPSGRGNEQFF
TRBD1 | TRBJ2-7 | many | TRBV5-1 | TGCGCCAGCAGCTCAACCGGGACAGGGATTTTCGAGCAGTACTTC | CASSSTGTGIFEQYF
NA | TRBJ2-7 | few | TRBV6-2/TRBV6-3 | TGTGCCAGCAGTTACTCGAAGGTCAGCTCCTACGAGCAGTACTTC | CASSYSKVSSYEQYF
TRBD1 | TRBJ2-5 | NA | TRBV7-2 | TGTGCCAGCAGCTTAGCTGGGACAGGGACCCACAATGAGCAGTACTTC | CASSLAGTGTHNEQYF
NA | TRBJ2-1 | many | TRBV29-1 | TGCAGCGTAGACGACGGGACGGATGAGCAGTTCTTC | CSVDDGTDEQFF
TRBD2 | TRBJ2-1 | NA | TRBV28 | TGTGCCAGCAAACTCACGGGACTAGCGGGAGGGCCCTACAATGAGCAGTTCTTC | CASKLTGLAGGPYNEQFF
TRBD1 | TRBJ1-1 | NA | TRBV29-1 | TGCAGCTGGACTACAGGGGCGACTGAAGCTTTCTTT | CSWTTGATEAFF
NA | TRBJ1-2 | many | TRBV28 | TGTGCCAGCAGTCCCACTCCACAGGGTCTCGCGAAAGGCTACACCTTC | CASSPTPQGLAKGYTF
NA | TRBJ1-1 | many | TRBV6-5 | TGTGCCAGCAGTTACGTCGGGTTAACTGAAGCTTTCTTT | CASSYVGLTEAFF
TRBD1 | TRBJ2-7 | NA | TRBV24-1 | TGTGCCACCAGTGATTTTCGGACAGGGTCCTACGAGCAGTACTTC | CATSDFRTGSYEQYF
TRBD1 | TRBJ1-2 | NA | TRBV27 | TGTGCCAGCAGTTTATCCCCCACAACAGGGGGCTATGGCTACACCTTC | CASSLSPTTGGYGYTF
TRBD2 | TRBJ2-1 | NA | TRBV24-1 | TGTGCCACCAGTGATACCCGACTAGCGGGAGTCGGTGAGCAGTTCTTC | CATSDTRLAGVGEQFF
NA | TRBJ2-1 | NA | TRBV11-3 | TGTGCCAGCAGCTTAAGCGGGCGTTCCTACAATGAGCAGTTCTTC | CASSLSGRSYNEQFF
NA | TRBJ2-5 | many | TRBV7-9 | TGTGCCAGCACCGAGGGAGACCCGGCAGGTGGGACCCAGTACTTC | CASTEGDPAGGTQYF
NA | TRBJ1-1 | NA | TRBV15 | TGTGCCACCAGCAGAGATAACAGTGAAGCTTTCTTT | CATSRDNSEAFF
NA | TRBJ1-1 | many | TRBV2 | TGTGCCAGCAGGAGGGGGACTCGGGACACTGAAGCTTTCTTT | CASRRGTRDTEAFF
NA | TRBJ2-3 | NA | TRBV7-2 | TGTGCCAGCAGGCGAAATAGCCCAGTGGCAGATACGCAGTATTTT | CASRRNSPVADTQYF
NA | TRBJ1-1 | many | TRBV7-2 | TGTGCCAGCAGCTCACAAATTAACTCCCTTGGTTTAGCTTTCTTT | CASSSQINSLGLAFF
NA | TRBJ1-2 | many | TRBV30 | TGTGCCTGGAGTGAGGGCTGGAACTATGGCTACACCTTC | CAWSEGWNYGYTF
TRBD2 | TRBJ2-5 | NA | TRBV11-2 | TGTGCCAGCAGCTTAGATCTGGGACTCGCGGGGGTACTAGAGACCCAGTACTTC | CASSLDLGLAGVLETQYF
NA | TRBJ2-7 | NA | TRBV7-6 | TGTGCCAGCAGCTTAGAGCAGGCGTCCTCCTACGAGCAGTACTTC | CASSLEQASSYEQYF
NA | TRBJ1-1 | NA | TRBV7-8 | TGTGCCAGCAGCCCAGGGAGGCGGACTGAAGCTTTCTTT | CASSPGRRTEAFF